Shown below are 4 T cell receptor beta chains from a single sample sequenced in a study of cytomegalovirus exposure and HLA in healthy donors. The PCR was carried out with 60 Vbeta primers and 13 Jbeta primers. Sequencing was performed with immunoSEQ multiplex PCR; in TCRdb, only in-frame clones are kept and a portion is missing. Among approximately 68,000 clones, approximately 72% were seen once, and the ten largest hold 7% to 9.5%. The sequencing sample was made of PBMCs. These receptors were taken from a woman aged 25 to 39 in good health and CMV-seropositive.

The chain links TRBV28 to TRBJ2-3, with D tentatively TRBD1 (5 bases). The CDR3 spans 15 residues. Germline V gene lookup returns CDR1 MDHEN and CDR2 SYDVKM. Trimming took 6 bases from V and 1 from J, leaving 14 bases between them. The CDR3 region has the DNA TGTGCCAGCAGCAGGGTAGGGTTACGCACAGATACGCAGTATTTT. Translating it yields CASSRVGLRTDTQYF.

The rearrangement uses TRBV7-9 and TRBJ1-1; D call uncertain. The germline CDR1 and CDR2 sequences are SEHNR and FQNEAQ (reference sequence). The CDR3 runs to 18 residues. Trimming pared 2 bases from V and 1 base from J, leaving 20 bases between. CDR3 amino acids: CASSLQDLARGGNTEAFF. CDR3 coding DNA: TGTGCCAGCAGCTTACAGGACCTCGCCCGGGGTGGGAACACTGAAGCTTTCTTT.

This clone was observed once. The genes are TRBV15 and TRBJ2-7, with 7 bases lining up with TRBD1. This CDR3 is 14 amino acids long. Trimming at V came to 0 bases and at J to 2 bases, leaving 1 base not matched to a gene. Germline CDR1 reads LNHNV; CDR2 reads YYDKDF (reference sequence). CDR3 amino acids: CATSRDQGAYEQYF. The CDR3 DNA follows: TGTGCCACCAGCAGAGATCAGGGGGCCTACGAGCAGTACTTC.

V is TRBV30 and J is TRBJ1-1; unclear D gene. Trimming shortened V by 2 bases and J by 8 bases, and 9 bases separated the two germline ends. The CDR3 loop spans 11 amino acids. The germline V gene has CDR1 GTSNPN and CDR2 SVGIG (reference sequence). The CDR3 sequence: CAWSQRREAFF. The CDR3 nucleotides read TGTGCCTGGAGTCAGAGGAGGGAAGCTTTCTTT.